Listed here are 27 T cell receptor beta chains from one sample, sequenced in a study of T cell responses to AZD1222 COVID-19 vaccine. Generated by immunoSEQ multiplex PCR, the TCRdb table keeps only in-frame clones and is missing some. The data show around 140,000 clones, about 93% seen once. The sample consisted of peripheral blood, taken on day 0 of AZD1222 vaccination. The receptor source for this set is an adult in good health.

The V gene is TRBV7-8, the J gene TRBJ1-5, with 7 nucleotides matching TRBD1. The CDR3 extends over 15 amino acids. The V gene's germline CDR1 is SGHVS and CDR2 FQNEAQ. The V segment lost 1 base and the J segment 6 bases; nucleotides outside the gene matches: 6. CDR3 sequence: CASSLGRGQVQPQHF. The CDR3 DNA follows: TGTGCCAGCAGCTTAGGAAGGGGGCAAGTTCAGCCCCAGCATTTT. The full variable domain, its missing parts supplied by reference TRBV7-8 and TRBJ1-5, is GAGVSQSPRYKVAKRGQDVALRCDPISGHVSLFWYQQALGQGPEFLTYFQNEAQLDKSGLPSDRFFAERPEGSVSTLKIQRTQQEDSAVYLCASSLGRGQVQPQHFGDGTRLSIL.

The CDR3 DNA sequence: TGTGCTAGTGGTTTGGGAGCTACCCTCGGCAATGAGCAGTTCTTC. Protein: CASGLGATLGNEQFF. The chain has TRBV12-5 and TRBJ2-1; D gene ambiguous. Germline CDR1 is LGHNT and CDR2 is FRNRAP. CDR3 length: 15 amino acids. Trimming pared 1 base from V and 6 bases from J, leaving 13 bases between.

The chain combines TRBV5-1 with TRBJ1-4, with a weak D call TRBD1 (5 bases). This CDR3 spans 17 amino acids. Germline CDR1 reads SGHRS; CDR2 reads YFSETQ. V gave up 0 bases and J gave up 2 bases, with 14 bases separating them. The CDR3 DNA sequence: TGCGCCAGCAGCTTGGTTGGAGGGGCTGAGACTAATGAAAAACTGTTTTTT. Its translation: CASSLVGGAETNEKLFF.

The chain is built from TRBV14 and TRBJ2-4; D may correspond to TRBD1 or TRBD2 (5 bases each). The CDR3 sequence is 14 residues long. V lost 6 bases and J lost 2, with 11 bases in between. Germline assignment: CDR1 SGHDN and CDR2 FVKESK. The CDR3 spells CASRGTGSKNIQYF. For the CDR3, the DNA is TGTGCCAGCAGGGGGACGGGGTCCAAAAACATTCAGTACTTC.

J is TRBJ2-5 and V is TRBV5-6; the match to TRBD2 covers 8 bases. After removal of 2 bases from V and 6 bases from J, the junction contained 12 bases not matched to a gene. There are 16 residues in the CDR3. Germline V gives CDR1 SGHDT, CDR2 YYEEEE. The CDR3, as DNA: TGTGCCAGCAGCTTCGGGGGAGCGGGAGATCGAAAGACCCAGTACTTC. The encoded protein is CASSFGGAGDRKTQYF.

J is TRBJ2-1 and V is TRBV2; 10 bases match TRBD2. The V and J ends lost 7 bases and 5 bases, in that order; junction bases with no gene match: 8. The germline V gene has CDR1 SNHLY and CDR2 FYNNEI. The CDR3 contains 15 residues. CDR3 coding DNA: TGTGCCAGCACCCCCGGGACTAGCGCCAACAATGAGCAGTTCTTC. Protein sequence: CASTPGTSANNEQFF.

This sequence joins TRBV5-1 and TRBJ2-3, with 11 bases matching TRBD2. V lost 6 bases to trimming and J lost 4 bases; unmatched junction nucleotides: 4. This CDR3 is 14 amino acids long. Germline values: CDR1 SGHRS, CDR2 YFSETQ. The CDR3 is CASKLAGAPDTQYF. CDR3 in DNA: TGCGCCAGCAAACTAGCGGGAGCCCCAGATACGCAGTATTTT.

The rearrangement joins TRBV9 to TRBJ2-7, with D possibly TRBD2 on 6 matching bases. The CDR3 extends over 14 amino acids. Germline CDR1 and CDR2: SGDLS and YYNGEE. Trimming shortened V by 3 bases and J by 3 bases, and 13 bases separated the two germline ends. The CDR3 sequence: CASSAGLGGYEQYF. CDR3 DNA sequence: TGTGCCAGCAGCGCGGGACTGGGGGGCTACGAGCAGTACTTC.

CDR3 nucleotide sequence: TGTGCCAGCAGTTACTCGGCCGGACGCCATAATTCACCCCTCCACTTT. Translated, it gives CASSYSAGRHNSPLHF. The chain couples TRBV6-5 to TRBJ1-6; D is unclear. Germline CDR1 reads MNHEY; CDR2 reads SVGAGI. The CDR3 has 16 amino acids. With 0 bases removed from V and 5 bases from J, the gap between germline ends came to 11 bases.

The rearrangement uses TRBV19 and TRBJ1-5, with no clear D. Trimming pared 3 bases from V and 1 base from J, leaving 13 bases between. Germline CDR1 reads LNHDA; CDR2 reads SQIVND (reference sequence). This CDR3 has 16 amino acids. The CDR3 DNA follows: TGTGCCAGTAGTATGATTCAAGGCCTAAGCAATCAGCCCCAGCATTTT. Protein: CASSMIQGLSNQPQHF.

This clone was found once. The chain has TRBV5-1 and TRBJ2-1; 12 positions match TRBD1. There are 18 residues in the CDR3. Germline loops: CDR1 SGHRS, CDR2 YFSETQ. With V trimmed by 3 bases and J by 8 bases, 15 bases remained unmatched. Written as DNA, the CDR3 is TGCGCCAGCAGCTACTACAATGTGCCGGGACAGGGGGCTGATGAGCAGTTCTTC. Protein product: CASSYYNVPGQGADEQFF.

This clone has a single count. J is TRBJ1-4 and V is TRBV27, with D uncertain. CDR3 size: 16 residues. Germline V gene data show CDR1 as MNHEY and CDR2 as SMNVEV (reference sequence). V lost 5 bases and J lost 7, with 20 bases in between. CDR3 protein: CASSNLDPQVGEKLFF. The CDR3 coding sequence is TGTGCCAGCAGTAACCTGGACCCCCAGGTCGGTGAAAAACTGTTTTTT.

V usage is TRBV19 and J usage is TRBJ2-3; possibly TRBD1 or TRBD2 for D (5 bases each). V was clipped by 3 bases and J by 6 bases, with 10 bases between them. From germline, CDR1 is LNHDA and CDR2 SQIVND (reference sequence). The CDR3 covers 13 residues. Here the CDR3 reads CASSISEGDTQYF. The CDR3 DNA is TGTGCCAGTAGTATTTCAGAGGGGGATACGCAGTATTTT.

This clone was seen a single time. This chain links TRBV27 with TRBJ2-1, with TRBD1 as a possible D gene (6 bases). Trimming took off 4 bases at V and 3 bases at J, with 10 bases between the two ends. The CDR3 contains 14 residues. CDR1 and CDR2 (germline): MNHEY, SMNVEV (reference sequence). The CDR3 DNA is TGTGCCAGCAGTTCTCCGACAGGCTACAATGAGCAGTTCTTC. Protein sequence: CASSSPTGYNEQFF.

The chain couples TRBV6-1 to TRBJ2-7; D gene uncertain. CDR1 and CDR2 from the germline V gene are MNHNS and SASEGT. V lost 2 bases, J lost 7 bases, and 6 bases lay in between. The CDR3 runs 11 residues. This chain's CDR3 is CASSEIREQYF. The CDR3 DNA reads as TGTGCCAGCAGTGAAATCAGGGAGCAGTACTTC.

This chain's CDR3 is CASSLDGGGNSPLHF. The CDR3 region has the DNA TGTGCCAGCAGCTTAGATGGAGGGGGGAATTCACCCCTCCACTTT. V gene TRBV7-8 combines with J gene TRBJ1-6; a possible D gene is TRBD1 (6 bases). Germline CDR1 and CDR2: SGHVS and FQNEAQ. Trimming took 1 base from V and 7 from J, leaving 11 bases between them. This CDR3 comprises 15 residues.

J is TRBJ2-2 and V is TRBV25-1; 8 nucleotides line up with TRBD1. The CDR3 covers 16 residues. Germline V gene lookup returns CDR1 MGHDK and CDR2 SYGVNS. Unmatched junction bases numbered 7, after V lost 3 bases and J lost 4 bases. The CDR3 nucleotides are TGTGCCAGCAGTGATCCCAGAGACAGGGGCACCGGGGAGCTGTTTTTT. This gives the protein CASSDPRDRGTGELFF.

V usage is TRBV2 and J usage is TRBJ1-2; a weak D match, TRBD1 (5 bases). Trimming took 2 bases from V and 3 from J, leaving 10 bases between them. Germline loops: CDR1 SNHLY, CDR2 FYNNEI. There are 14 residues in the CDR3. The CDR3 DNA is TGTGCCAGCAGTGAATATGAGACAGACTATGGCTACACCTTC. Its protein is CASSEYETDYGYTF.

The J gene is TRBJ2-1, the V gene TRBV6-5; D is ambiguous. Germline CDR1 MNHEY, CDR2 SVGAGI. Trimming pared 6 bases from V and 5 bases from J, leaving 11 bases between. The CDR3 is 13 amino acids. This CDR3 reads CASSHARDNEQFF. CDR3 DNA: TGTGCCAGCAGCCATGCCCGGGACAATGAGCAGTTCTTC.

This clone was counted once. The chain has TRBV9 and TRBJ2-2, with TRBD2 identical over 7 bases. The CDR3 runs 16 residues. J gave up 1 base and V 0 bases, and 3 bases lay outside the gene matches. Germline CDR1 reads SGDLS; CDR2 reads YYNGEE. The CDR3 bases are TGTGCCAGCAGCGTAGCTCCTAGCGGGAACACCGGGGAGCTGTTTTTT. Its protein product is CASSVAPSGNTGELFF.

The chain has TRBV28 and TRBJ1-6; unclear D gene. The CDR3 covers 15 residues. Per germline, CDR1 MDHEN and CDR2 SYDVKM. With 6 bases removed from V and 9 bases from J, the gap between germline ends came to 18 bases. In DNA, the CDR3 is TGTGCCAGCAGCTACTCGACGCACGAGGGTTCACCCCTCCACTTT. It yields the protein CASSYSTHEGSPLHF.

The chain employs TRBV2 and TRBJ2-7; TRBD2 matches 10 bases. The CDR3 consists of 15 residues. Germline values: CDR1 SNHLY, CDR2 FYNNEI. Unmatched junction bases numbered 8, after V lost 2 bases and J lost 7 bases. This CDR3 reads CASSERGLALSEQYF. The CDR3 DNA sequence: TGTGCCAGCAGTGAACGGGGACTAGCGTTGAGTGAGCAGTACTTC.

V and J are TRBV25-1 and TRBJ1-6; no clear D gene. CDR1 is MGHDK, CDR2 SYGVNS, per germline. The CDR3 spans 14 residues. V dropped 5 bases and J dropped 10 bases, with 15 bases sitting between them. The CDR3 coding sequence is TGTGCCAGCAGTACGAAGGCAGTTGGGTCACCCCTCCACTTT. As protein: CASSTKAVGSPLHF.

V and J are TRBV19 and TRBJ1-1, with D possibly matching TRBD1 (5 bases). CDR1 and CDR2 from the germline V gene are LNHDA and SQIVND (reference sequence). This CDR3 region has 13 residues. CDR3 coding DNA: TGTGTCTGCCGGGACCGAATTAACACTGAAGCTTTCTTT. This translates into CVCRDRINTEAFF.

The CDR3 region is CASSYPPSGLYNEQFF. The CDR3 bases are TGTGCCAGCAGTTATCCCCCTAGCGGTCTATACAATGAGCAGTTCTTC. The V gene is TRBV9, the J gene TRBJ2-1; 7 nucleotides line up with TRBD2. V lost 5 bases, J lost 4 bases, and 12 bases stayed unmatched. The CDR3 has 16 amino acids. Germline CDR1 SGDLS, CDR2 YYNGEE.

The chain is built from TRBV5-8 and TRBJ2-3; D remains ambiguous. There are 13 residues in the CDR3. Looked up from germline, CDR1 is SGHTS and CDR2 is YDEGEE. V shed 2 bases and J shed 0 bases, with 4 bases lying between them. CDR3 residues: CASSFLSTDTQYF. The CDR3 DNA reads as TGTGCCAGCAGCTTTCTTAGCACAGATACGCAGTATTTT.

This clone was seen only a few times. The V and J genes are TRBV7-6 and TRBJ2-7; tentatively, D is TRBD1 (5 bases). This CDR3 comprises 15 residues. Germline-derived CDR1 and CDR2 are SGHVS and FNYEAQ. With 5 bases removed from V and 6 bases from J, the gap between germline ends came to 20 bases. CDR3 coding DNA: TGTGCCAGCAGCGCCGGTGGGGCCCTTCGCGGCGAGCAGTACTTC. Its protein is CASSAGGALRGEQYF.